The following is a T cell receptor beta chain sequence with its context. V was shortened by 0 bases and J by 4 bases, with 12 bases between the two germline ends. The CDR3 runs 15 residues. CDR1 and CDR2 (germline): MNHEY, SVGAGI. The sample originates from a study of control samples from healthy donors and cancer patients. The assay was immunoSEQ multiplex PCR, and TCRdb's table has in-frame clones only and misses some. The data show 150,000 to 200,000 clones, 90% to 95% seen once. Sequencing used blood. The V call is TRBV6-5, the J call TRBJ1-2, with D perhaps matching TRBD1 (6 bases). The sequence was collected from a woman aged 18-29 years in good health. In DNA form, the CDR3 reads TGTGCCAGCAGTTACTCGAGGGGGGATCTCTATGGCTACACCTTC. This encodes CASSYSRGDLYGYTF.